This T cell receptor beta chain came from a study of blood T cell repertoires in COVID-19. Study details: The origin of the acute and convalescent COVID-19 samples was the United States, Italy and Spain. T cells, B-cell-depleted T cells, or PBMCs supplied cDNA or gDNA.

The authors' processing: Estimates of nucleated cell counts were drawn from the amplification of reference gene primers. The method was immunoSEQ multiplex PCR; TCRdb's version includes in-frame clones alone and lacks a portion of them. Clonal size and the V and J genes are those of that table, whereas D and trimming came from the DNA. The sample includes around 160,000 clones, roughly four fifths of them seen just once. This clone was recorded a few times. The sequence derives from a human donor with acute or convalescent COVID-19. The donor label of this sample is uncertain. Sequences were obtained from peripheral blood.

CDR3 DNA sequence: TGCGCCAGCAGCTGGGACAGCCTAGGGAACACTGAAGCTTTCTTT. Translated, it gives CASSWDSLGNTEAFF. The rearrangement joins TRBV5-1 to TRBJ1-1; 7 bases match TRBD1. This CDR3 contains 15 residues. Germline values: CDR1 SGHRS, CDR2 YFSETQ. The trim removed 3 bases at V and 1 base at J, leaving 6 bases unmatched. Supplemented by reference TRBV5-1 and TRBJ1-1, the full variable domain reads KAGVTQTPRYLIKTRGQQVTLSCSPISGHRSVSWYQQTPGQGLQFLFEYFSETQRNKGNFPGRFSGRQFSNSRSEMNVSTLELGDSALYLCASSWDSLGNTEAFFGQGTRLTVV.